This T cell receptor beta chain came from a study of blood T cells in healthy people across ages. The CDR3 consists of 13 residues. J gave up 1 base and V 8 bases, and 2 bases lay outside the gene matches. CDR1 SNHLY and CDR2 FYNNEI come from the germline V gene. Study results and caveats: As age increased, TCR beta diversity per million T cells fell in a roughly linear fashion. It was held that diversity estimates obtained from one million T cells represented underestimates. Higher naive T cell percentage went strongly together with higher TCR beta diversity.

Alongside a J-beta primer mix, a sample-barcoded 5' primer served in a second PCR lasting about 7 to 11 cycles. MiXCR, run by TCRdb on the 5' RACE reads, gives a single entry per CDR3 protein. The table lists about 640,000 distinct CDR3 sequences, around 54% of them singletons. Worth noting for this clonotype: Its antigen remains unknown.

The V and J genes are TRBV2 and TRBJ1-1, with 9 bases that match TRBD1. The sequenced sample was blood. The origin of this receptor is a man aged 60 to 75 in good health. CDR3 protein: CASPGQGNTEAFF. CDR3 bases: TGTGCCAGCCCGGGACAGGGGAACACTGAAGCTTTCTTT.